Presented here are 9 T cell receptor beta chains from one specimen sequenced in a study of blood T cell repertoires in COVID-19. Profiled with immunoSEQ multiplex PCR; TCRdb holds only in-frame clones, not every one. The sample contains fewer than 200,000 clones, more than 80% of which appear only once. The sample was PBMCs or T cells enriched from blood (not recorded which). The receptors were gathered from a man aged 45-60 years who had recovered from COVID-19.

The chain carries TRBV28 and TRBJ1-6; TRBD1 is a possible D gene (6 bases). This CDR3 spans 15 amino acids. V lost 10 bases to trimming and J lost 0 bases, with 13 bases between them. The germline V gene has CDR1 MDHEN and CDR2 SYDVKM. The CDR3 DNA sequence: TGTGCCACGGGGGGCACCGACTCCTATAATTCACCCCTCCACTTT. Translation: CATGGTDSYNSPLHF.

The rearrangement links TRBV24-1 to TRBJ2-1; the D is unclear. The V gene lost 5 bases and the J gene lost 6 bases, with 10 bases spanning the gap. Germline CDR1 reads KGHDR; CDR2 reads SFDVKD. This CDR3 comprises 13 residues. CDR3 DNA sequence: TGTGCCACCAGTGGGCTAGTGAGCAATGAGCAGTTCTTC. It encodes CATSGLVSNEQFF.

Only one count was recorded for this clone. The chain is built from TRBV5-1 and TRBJ1-1, with 9 bases identical to TRBD1. In germline, CDR1 is SGHRS, CDR2 YFSETQ. J gave up 7 bases and V 4 bases, and 14 bases lay outside the gene matches. The CDR3 covers 16 residues. The CDR3 loop reads CASSLGQGSWLGEAFF. The CDR3 nucleotides read TGCGCCAGCAGCCTGGGACAGGGTAGTTGGTTGGGTGAAGCTTTCTTT.

The chain employs TRBV11-2 and TRBJ2-1; D ambiguous. The CDR3 is 12 amino acids. CDR1 is SGHAT and CDR2 is FQNNGV in the germline V gene. With 5 bases removed from V and 7 bases from J, the gap between germline ends came to 9 bases. The CDR3 DNA is TGTGCCAGCAGCATGGCTAGAAATGAGCAGTTCTTC. Translated, it gives CASSMARNEQFF.

V gene TRBV4-1 combines with J gene TRBJ1-5; the D is unclear. The CDR3 is 16 residues long. The germline V and J ends were trimmed by 1 base and 1 base, with 11 bases remaining between them. Germline V gene lookup returns CDR1 MGHRA and CDR2 YSYEKL. CDR3 DNA: TGCGCCAGCAGCCAAGGACGGCGGATCAGCAATCAGCCCCAGCATTTT. Protein sequence: CASSQGRRISNQPQHF.

This sequence joins TRBV19 and TRBJ2-7, with 7 bases aligning to TRBD1. With 2 bases clipped from V and 3 bases from J, the junction kept 7 bases outside the gene matches. The CDR3 is 15 amino acids. Germline V gene data show CDR1 as LNHDA and CDR2 as SQIVND (reference sequence). Here the CDR3 DNA reads TGTGCCAGTAGTATACGTGGGACAGTGAACTACGAGCAGTACTTC. It translates to CASSIRGTVNYEQYF.

This sequence joins TRBV7-3 and TRBJ1-1, with D possibly being TRBD1 (6 bases). Germline V gene sequence: CDR1 SGHTA, CDR2 FQGTGA. With 5 bases removed from V and 5 bases from J, the gap between germline ends came to 12 bases. The CDR3 spans 13 residues. The CDR3 spells CASSAQGLTEAFF. DNA for the CDR3: TGTGCCAGCAGCGCCCAGGGGCTGACTGAAGCTTTCTTT. Using reference TRBV7-3 and TRBJ1-1 for the parts outside the CDR3, the full variable domain is GAGVSQTPSNKVTEKGKYVELRCDPISGHTALYWYRQSLGQGPEFLIYFQGTGAADDSGLPNDRFFAVRPEGSVSTLKIQRTERGDSAVYLCASSAQGLTEAFFGQGTRLTVV.

About this clone: At one of its ends the junction is not consistent with the germline gene, which may arise from a read error. The chain joins TRBV3-1 (or the pseudogene TRBV3-2) to TRBJ1-2; 7 bases are shared with TRBD1. CDR1 LGHDT and CDR2 YNNKEL come from the germline V gene (reference sequence). The CDR3 extends over 14 amino acids. The CDR3 sequence is CASRQGGAGYGYTF. The DNA for the CDR3 is TGTGCCAGCAGACAAGGGGGCGCGGGGTATGGCTACACCTTC.

The rearrangement joins TRBV29-1 to TRBJ1-2, with TRBD1 matching 9 bases. The length of the CDR3 is 13 residues. Losses at the gene ends were 3 bases for V and 3 bases for J; bases not matched to a gene: 2. The germline V gene encodes CDR1 SQVTM and CDR2 ANQGSEA. CDR3 sequence reads: CSVDRQGDYGYTF. The CDR3 DNA is TGCAGCGTTGATCGACAGGGGGACTATGGCTACACCTTC.